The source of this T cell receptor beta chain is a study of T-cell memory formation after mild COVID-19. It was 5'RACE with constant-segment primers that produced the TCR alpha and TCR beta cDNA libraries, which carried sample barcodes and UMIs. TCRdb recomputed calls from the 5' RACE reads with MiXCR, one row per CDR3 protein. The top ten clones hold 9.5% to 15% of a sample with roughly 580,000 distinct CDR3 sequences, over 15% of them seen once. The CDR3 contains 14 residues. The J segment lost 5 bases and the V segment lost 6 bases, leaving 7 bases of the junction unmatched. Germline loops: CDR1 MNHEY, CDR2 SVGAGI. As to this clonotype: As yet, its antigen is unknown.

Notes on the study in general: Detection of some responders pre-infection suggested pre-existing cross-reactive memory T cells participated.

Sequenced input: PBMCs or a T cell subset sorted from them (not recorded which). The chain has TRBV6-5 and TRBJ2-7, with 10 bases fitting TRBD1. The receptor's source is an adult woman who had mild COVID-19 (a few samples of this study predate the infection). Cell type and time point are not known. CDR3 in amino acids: CASSFGTGEDEQYF. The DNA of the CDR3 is TGTGCCAGCAGCTTCGGGACAGGGGAGGACGAGCAGTACTTC.